This TCR beta chain comes out of a study of shared clonotypes between healthy human individuals. Remarks on this clone: Its ends do not fully match the called genes, so a read error is possible.

Profiling relied on immunoSEQ multiplex PCR, and the TCRdb table lists in-frame clones only, not all of them. The sample carries over 2 million clones, 85% to 95% recorded once. Everyone who donated was a Caucasian adult who lived in Nashville, Tennessee. The CDR3 covers 17 residues. Germline lookup yields CDR1 MNHNS and CDR2 SASEGT. The sample comprised naive CD4+ T cells sorted from blood. The subset: CD45RA+ positively selected. The clonotype comes from a man aged 18 to 30 in good health. This chain links TRBV6-1 with TRBJ2-1; D uncertain. For the CDR3, the DNA is TGTGCCAGCAGGGAAGGCAGGTCGTTAAGCTCCTACAATGAGCAGTTCTTC. It specifies CASREGRSLSSYNEQFF.